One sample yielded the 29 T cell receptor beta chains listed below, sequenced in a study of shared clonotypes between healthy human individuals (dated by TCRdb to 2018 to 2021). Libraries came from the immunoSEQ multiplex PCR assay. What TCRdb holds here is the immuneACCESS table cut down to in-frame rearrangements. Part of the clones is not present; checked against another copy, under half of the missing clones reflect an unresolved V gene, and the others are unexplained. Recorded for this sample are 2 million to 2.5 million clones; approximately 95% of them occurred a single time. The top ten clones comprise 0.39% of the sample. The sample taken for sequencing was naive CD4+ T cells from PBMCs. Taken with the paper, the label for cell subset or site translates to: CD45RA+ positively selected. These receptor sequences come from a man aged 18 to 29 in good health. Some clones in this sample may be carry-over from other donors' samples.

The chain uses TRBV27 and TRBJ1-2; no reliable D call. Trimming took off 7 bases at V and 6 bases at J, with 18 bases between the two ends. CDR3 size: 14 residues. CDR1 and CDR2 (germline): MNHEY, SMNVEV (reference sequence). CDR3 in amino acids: CASKLKDSIDGYTF. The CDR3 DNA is TGTGCCAGCAAATTGAAGGACTCGATCGATGGCTACACCTTC.

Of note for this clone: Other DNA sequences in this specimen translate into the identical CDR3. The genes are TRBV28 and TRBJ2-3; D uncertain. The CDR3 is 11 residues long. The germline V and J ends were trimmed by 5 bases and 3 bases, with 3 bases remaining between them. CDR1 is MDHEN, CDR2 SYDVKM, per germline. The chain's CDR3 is CASSSTDTQYF. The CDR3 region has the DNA TGTGCCAGCAGTAGTACAGATACGCAGTATTTT.

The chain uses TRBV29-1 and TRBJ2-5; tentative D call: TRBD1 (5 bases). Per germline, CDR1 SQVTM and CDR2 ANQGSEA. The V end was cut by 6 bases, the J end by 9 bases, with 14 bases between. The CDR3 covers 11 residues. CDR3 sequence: CSVATGAAQYF. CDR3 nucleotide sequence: TGCAGCGTCGCGACTGGGGCGGCCCAGTACTTC. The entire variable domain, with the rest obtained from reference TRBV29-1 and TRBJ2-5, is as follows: SAVISQKPSRDICQRGTSLTIQCQVDSQVTMMFWYRQQPGQSLTLIATANQGSEATYESGFVIDKFPISRPNLTFSTLTVSNMSPEDSSIYLCSVATGAAQYFGPGTRLLVL.

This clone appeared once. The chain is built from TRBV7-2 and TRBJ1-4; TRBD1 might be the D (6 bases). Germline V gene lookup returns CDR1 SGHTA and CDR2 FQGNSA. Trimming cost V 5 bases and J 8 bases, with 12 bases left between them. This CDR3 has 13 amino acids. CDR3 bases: TGTGCCAGCAGCGCGAACACAGGGGAAAAACTGTTTTTT. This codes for CASSANTGEKLFF.

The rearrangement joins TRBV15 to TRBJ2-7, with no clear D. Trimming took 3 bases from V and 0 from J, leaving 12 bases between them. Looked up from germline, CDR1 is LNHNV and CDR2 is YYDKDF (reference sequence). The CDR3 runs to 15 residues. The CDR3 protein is CATSSDFVTSYEQYF. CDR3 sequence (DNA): TGTGCCACCAGCAGTGACTTCGTGACCTCCTACGAGCAGTACTTC.

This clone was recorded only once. CDR3 in amino acids: CATRAVGTEAFF. CDR3 bases: TGTGCCACCAGGGCCGTGGGCACTGAAGCTTTCTTT. The chain joins TRBV27 to TRBJ1-1; TRBD1 might be the D (5 bases). Germline loops: CDR1 MNHEY, CDR2 SMNVEV (reference sequence). The CDR3 covers 12 residues. The ends were cut back, 10 bases at V and 4 bases at J, with 13 bases in the middle.

The CDR3 region is CASSLSGKISYEQYF. The CDR3 DNA reads as TGCGCCAGCAGCTTGTCGGGGAAGATCTCCTACGAGCAGTACTTC. The chain uses TRBV5-1 and TRBJ2-7, with a possible D match to TRBD2 (5 bases). The length of the CDR3 is 15 residues. The V and J ends lost 1 base and 0 bases respectively, with 11 bases between them. Germline assignment: CDR1 SGHRS and CDR2 YFSETQ.

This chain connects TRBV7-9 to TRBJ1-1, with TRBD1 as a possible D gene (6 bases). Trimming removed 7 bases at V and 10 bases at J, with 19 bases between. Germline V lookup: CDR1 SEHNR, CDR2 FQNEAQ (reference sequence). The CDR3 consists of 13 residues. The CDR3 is CASNPTTQGGAFF. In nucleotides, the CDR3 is TGTGCCAGCAACCCGACTACCCAAGGGGGAGCTTTCTTT.

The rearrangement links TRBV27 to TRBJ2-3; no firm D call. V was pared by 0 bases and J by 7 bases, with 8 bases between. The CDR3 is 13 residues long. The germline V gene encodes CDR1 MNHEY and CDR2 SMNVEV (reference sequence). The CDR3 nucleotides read TGTGCCAGCAGTTTATCTCGGTCGAATACGCAGTATTTT. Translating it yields CASSLSRSNTQYF.

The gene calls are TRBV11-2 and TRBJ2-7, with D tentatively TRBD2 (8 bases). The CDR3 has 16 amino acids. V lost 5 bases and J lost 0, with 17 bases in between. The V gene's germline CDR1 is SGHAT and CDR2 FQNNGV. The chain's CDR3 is CASSPRGAGGSYEQYF. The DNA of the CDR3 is TGTGCCAGCAGCCCCAGGGGGGCGGGGGGCTCCTACGAGCAGTACTTC.

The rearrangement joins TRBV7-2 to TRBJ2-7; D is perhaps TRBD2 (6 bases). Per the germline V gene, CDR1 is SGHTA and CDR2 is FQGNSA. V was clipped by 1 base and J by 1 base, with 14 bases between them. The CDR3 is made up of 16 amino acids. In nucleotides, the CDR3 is TGTGCCAGCAGCTTAGAGGTAGCGGCGATTTCCTACGAGCAGTACTTC. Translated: CASSLEVAAISYEQYF.

The CDR3 is CASSYRRQLDGYTF. CDR3 coding DNA: TGTGCCAGCAGCTACCGGCGACAGCTCGATGGCTACACCTTC. The gene calls are TRBV7-9 and TRBJ1-2; possibly TRBD1 for D (5 bases). Trimming removed 4 bases at V and 6 bases at J, with 15 bases between. The CDR3 sequence is 14 residues long. Germline values: CDR1 SEHNR, CDR2 FQNEAQ (reference sequence).

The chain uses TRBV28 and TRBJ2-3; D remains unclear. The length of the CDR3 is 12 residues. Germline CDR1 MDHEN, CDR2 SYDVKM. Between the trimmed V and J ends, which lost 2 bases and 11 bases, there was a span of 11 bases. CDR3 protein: CASSLGPLGQYF. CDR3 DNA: TGTGCCAGCAGTTTAGGCCCCCTTGGGCAGTATTTT. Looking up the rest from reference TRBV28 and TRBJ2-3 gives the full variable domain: DVKVTQSSRYLVKRTGEKVFLECVQDMDHENMFWYRQDPGLGLRLIYFSYDVKMKEKGDIPEGYSVSREKKERFSLILESASTNQTSMYLCASSLGPLGQYFGPGTRLTVL.

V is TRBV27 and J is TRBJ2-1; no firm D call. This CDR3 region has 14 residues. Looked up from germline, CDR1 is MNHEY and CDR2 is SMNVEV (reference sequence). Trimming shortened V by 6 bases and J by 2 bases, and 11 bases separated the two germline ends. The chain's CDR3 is CASSGDSTYNEQFF. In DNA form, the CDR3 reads TGTGCCAGCAGCGGAGACTCTACCTACAATGAGCAGTTCTTC.

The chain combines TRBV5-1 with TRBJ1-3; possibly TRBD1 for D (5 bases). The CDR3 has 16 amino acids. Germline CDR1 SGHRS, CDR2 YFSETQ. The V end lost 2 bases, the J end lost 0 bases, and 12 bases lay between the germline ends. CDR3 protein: CASSLRQQDSGNTIYF. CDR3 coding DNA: TGCGCCAGCAGCTTACGACAGCAGGACTCTGGAAACACCATATATTTT.

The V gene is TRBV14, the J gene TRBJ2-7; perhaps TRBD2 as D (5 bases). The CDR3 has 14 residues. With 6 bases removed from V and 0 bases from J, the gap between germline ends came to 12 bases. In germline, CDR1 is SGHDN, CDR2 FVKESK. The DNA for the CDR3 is TGTGCCAGCAGAAGAACGGGAAGCTCCTACGAGCAGTACTTC. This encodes CASRRTGSSYEQYF.

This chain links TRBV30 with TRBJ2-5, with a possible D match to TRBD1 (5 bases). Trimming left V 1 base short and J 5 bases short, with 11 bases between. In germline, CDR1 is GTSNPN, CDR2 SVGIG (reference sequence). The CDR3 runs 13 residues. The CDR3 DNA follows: TGTGCCTGGAGTGGACAGCCCGGGGAGACCCAGTACTTC. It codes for CAWSGQPGETQYF. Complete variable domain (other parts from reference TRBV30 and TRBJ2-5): SQTIHQWPATLVQPVGSPLSLECTVEGTSNPNLYWYRQAAGRGLQLLFYSVGIGQISSEVPQNLSASRPQDRQFILSSKKLLLSDSGFYLCAWSGQPGETQYFGPGTRLLVL.

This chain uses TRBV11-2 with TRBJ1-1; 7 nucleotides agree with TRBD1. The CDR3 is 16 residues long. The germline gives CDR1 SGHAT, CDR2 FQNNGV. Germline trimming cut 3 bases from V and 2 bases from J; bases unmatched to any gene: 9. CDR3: CASSLARDSRNTEAFF. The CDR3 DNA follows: TGTGCCAGCAGCTTGGCCCGGGACAGCAGAAACACTGAAGCTTTCTTT.

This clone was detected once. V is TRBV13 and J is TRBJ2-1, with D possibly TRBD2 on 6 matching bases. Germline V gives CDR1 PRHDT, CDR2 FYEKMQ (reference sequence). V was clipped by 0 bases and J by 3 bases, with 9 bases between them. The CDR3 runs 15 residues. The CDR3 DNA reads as TGTGCCAGCAGCTTAGGCGGGAGTGTCTACAATGAGCAGTTCTTC. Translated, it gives CASSLGGSVYNEQFF.

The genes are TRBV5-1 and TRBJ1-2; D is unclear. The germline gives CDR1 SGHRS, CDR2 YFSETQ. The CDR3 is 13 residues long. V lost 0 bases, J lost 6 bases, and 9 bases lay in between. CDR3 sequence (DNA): TGCGCCAGCAGCTTGGCCGGGATGGATGGCTACACCTTC. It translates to CASSLAGMDGYTF. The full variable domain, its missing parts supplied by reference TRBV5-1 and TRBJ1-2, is KAGVTQTPRYLIKTRGQQVTLSCSPISGHRSVSWYQQTPGQGLQFLFEYFSETQRNKGNFPGRFSGRQFSNSRSEMNVSTLELGDSALYLCASSLAGMDGYTFGSGTRLTVV.

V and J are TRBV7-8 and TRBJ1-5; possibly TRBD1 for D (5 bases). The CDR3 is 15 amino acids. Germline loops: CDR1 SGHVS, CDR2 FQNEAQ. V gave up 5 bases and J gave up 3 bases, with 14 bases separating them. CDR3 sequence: CASSPRDAVNQPQHF. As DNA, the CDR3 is TGTGCCAGCAGCCCGCGGGACGCAGTCAATCAGCCCCAGCATTTT.

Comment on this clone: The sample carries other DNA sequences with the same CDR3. In DNA form, the CDR3 reads TGCGCCAGCAGCCCTACAGGGTTGGGGGCCAACGTCCTGACTTTC. It encodes CASSPTGLGANVLTF. This chain links TRBV5-1 with TRBJ2-6, with D possibly TRBD1 on 6 matching bases. With 4 bases removed from V and 4 bases from J, the gap between germline ends came to 12 bases. This CDR3 has 15 residues. CDR1 SGHRS and CDR2 YFSETQ come from the germline V gene.

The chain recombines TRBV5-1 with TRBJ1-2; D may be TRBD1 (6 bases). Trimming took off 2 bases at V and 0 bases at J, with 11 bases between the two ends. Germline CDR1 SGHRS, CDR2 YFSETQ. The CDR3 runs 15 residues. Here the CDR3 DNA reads TGCGCCAGCAGCTTTCAGGGGAAAGCTAACTATGGCTACACCTTC. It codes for CASSFQGKANYGYTF.

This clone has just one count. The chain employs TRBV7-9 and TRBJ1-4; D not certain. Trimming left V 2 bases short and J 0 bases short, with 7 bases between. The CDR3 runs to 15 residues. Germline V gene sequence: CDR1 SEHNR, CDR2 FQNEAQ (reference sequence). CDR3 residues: CASSLQRTTNEKLFF. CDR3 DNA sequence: TGTGCCAGCAGCTTACAGCGGACAACTAATGAAAAACTGTTTTTT.

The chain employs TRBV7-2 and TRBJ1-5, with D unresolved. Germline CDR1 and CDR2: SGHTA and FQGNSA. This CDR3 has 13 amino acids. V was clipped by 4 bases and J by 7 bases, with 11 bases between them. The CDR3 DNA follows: TGTGCCAGCAGCTCGGAAGGTGGGCAGCCCCAGCATTTT. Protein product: CASSSEGGQPQHF.

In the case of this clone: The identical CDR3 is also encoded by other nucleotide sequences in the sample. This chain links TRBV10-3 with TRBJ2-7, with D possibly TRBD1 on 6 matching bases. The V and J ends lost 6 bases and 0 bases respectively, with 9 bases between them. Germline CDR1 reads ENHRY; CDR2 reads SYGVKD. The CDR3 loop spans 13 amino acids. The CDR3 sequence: CAIRDSSSYEQYF. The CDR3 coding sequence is TGTGCCATCAGGGACAGCAGCTCCTACGAGCAGTACTTC.

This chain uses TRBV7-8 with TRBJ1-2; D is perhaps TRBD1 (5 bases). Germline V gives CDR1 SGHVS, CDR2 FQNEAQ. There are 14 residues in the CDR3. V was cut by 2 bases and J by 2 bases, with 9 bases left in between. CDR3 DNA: TGTGCCAGCAGCTTATCACCAGGGAACTATGGCTACACCTTC. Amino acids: CASSLSPGNYGYTF.

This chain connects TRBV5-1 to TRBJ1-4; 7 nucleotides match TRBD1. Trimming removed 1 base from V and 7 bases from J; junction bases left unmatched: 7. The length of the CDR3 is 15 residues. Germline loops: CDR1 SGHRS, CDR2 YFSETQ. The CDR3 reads CASSLNRQGGEKLFF. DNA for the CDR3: TGCGCCAGCAGCTTGAACCGGCAGGGGGGTGAAAAACTGTTTTTT. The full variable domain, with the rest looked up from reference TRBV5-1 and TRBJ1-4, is KAGVTQTPRYLIKTRGQQVTLSCSPISGHRSVSWYQQTPGQGLQFLFEYFSETQRNKGNFPGRFSGRQFSNSRSEMNVSTLELGDSALYLCASSLNRQGGEKLFFGSGTQLSVL.

CDR3 in amino acids: CASSWGARETQYF. In DNA, the CDR3 is TGTGCCAGCAGCTGGGGAGCCCGAGAGACCCAGTACTTC. The V gene is TRBV11-2, the J gene TRBJ2-5; the D gene is possibly TRBD2 (5 bases). Germline CDR1 SGHAT, CDR2 FQNNGV. This CDR3 is 13 amino acids long. V was cut by 4 bases and J by 4 bases, with 10 bases left in between.